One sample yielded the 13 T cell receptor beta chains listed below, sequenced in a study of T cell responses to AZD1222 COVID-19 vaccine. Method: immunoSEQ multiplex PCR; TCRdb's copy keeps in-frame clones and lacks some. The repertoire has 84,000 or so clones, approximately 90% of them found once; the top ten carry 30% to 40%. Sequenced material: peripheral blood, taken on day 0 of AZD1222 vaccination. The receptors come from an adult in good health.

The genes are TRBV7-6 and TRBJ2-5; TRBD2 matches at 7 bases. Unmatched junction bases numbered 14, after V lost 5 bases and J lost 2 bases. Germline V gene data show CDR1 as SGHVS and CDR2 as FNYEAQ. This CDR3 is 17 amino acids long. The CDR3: CASSRTFGLVSQETQYF. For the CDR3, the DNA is TGTGCCAGCAGCCGTACCTTCGGACTAGTGAGTCAAGAGACCCAGTACTTC.

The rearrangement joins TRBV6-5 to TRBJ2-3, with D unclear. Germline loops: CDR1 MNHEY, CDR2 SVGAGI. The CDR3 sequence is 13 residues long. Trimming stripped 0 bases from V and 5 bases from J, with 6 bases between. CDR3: CASSYSRLDTQYF. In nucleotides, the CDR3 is TGTGCCAGCAGTTACTCGAGACTAGATACGCAGTATTTT.

The CDR3 loop is CASKSQNYGYTF. CDR3 bases: TGTGCCAGCAAGTCACAGAACTATGGCTACACCTTC. V gene TRBV13 combines with J gene TRBJ1-2; unclear D gene. CDR3 size: 12 residues. In germline, CDR1 is PRHDT, CDR2 FYEKMQ (reference sequence). Trimming cost V 7 bases and J 2 bases, with 8 bases left between them.

CDR3 sequence: CASSRYGPGGGGAYEQYF. CDR3 DNA: TGTGCCAGCAGCCGATACGGGCCGGGTGGAGGGGGCGCCTACGAGCAGTACTTC. The V and J genes are TRBV3-1 (or the pseudogene TRBV3-2) and TRBJ2-7, with D tentatively TRBD1 (7 bases). CDR1 is LGHDT and CDR2 is YNNKEL in the germline V gene (reference sequence). Trimming cost V 4 bases and J 2 bases, with 24 bases left between them. This CDR3 is 18 amino acids long.

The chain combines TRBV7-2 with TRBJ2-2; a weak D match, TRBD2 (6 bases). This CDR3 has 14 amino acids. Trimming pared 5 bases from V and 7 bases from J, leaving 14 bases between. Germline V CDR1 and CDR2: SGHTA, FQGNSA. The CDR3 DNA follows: TGTGCCAGCAGCCTACTAGCTGTCGTCGGGGAGCTGTTTTTT. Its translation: CASSLLAVVGELFF.

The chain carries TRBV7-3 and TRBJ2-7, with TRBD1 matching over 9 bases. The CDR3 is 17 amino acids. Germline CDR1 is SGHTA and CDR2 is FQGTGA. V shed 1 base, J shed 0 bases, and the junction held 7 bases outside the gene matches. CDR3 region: CASSLNPETGGSYEQYF. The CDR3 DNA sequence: TGTGCCAGCAGCTTAAATCCAGAGACAGGGGGCTCCTACGAGCAGTACTTC.

Here the CDR3 reads CASSLRKRGEKLFF. The CDR3 DNA follows: TGTGCCAGCAGCTTGCGGAAGCGGGGGGAAAAACTGTTTTTT. The V and J genes are TRBV7-2 and TRBJ1-4; D may be TRBD1 (5 bases). Germline lookup yields CDR1 SGHTA and CDR2 FQGNSA. The CDR3 runs to 14 residues. The V end was cut by 3 bases, the J end by 8 bases, with 13 bases between.

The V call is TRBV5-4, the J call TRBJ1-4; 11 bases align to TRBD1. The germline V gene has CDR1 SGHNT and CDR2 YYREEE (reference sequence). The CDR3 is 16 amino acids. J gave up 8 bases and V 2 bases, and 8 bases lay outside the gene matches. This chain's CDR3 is CASSFPGTGGTEKLFF. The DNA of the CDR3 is TGTGCCAGCAGCTTCCCCGGGACAGGGGGAACCGAAAAACTGTTTTTT.

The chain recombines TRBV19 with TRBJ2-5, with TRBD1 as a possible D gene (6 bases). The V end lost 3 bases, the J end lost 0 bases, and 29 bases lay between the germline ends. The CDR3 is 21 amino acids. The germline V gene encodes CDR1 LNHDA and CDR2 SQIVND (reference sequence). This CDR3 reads CASSIPLNRDDTPGDQETQYF. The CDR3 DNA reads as TGTGCCAGTAGTATTCCACTAAACAGGGATGACACACCAGGGGACCAAGAGACCCAGTACTTC.

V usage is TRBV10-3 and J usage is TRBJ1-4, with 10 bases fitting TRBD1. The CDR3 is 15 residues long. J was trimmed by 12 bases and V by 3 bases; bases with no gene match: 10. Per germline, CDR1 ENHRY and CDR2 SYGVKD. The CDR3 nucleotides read TGTGCCATCAGTGAAGCGGGGACAGGGGATGTGCAACTGTTTTTT. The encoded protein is CAISEAGTGDVQLFF.

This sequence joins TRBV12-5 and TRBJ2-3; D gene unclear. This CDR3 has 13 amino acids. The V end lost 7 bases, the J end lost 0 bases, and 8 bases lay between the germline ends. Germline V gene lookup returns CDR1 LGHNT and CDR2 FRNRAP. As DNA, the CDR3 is TGTGCTAGTGCCCCGTATAGCACAGATACGCAGTATTTT. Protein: CASAPYSTDTQYF.

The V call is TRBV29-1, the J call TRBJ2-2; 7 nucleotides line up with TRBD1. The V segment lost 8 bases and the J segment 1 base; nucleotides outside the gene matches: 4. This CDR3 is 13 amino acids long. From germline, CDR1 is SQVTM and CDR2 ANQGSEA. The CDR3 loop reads CSFRTGNTGELFF. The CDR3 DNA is TGCAGCTTCAGGACAGGGAACACCGGGGAGCTGTTTTTT.

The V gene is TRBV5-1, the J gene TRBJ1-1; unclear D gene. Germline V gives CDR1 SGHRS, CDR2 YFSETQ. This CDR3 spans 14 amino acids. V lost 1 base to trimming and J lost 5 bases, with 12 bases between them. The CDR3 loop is CASSLSTVGTEAFF. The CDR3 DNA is TGCGCCAGCAGCTTGTCGACCGTGGGGACTGAAGCTTTCTTT.